The source of this T cell receptor beta chain is a study of blood T cells in healthy people across ages. Study-level results: With naive T cell percentage, TCR beta diversity showed a strong correlation. Diversity estimates from one million T cells were considered underestimates.

For the second PCR, which ran for about 6 to 11 cycles, a sample-barcoded 5' primer and a J-beta primer mix were used. TCRdb processed the 5' RACE reads anew with MiXCR; each CDR3 protein has one entry. The repertoire holds 1.5 million to 2 million distinct CDR3 sequences, with roughly 27% as singletons. With regard to this clonotype: Its matching antigen is unknown.

The ends were cut back, 5 bases at V and 0 bases at J, with 13 bases in the middle. This CDR3 is built from 15 residues. This rearrangement joins TRBV12-3 or TRBV12-4 to TRBJ1-2; tentative D call: TRBD1 (6 bases). The sequence was collected from a woman younger than 45 in good health. Sample: blood. The CDR3 bases are TGTGCCAGCAGTAGGAGACAGGAAACTAACTATGGCTACACCTTC. This codes for CASSRRQETNYGYTF.